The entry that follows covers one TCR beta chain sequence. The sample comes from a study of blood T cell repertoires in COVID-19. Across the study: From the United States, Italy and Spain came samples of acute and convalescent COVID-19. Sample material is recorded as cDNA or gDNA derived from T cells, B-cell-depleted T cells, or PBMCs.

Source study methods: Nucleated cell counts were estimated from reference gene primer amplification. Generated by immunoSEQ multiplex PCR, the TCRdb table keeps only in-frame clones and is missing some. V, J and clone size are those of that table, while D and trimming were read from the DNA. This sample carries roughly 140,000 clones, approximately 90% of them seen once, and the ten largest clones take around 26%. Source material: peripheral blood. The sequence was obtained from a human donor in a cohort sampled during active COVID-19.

The CDR3 DNA is TGTGCCAGCTCACAACGAGGGACTAGCGGCCCTTACTACGAGCAGTACTTC. Residues: CASSQRGTSGPYYEQYF. The V gene is TRBV18, the J gene TRBJ2-7; TRBD2 matches at 11 bases. Germline V lookup: CDR1 KGHSH, CDR2 LQKENI. V lost 4 bases to trimming and J lost 3 bases; unmatched junction nucleotides: 11. The CDR3 loop spans 17 amino acids.